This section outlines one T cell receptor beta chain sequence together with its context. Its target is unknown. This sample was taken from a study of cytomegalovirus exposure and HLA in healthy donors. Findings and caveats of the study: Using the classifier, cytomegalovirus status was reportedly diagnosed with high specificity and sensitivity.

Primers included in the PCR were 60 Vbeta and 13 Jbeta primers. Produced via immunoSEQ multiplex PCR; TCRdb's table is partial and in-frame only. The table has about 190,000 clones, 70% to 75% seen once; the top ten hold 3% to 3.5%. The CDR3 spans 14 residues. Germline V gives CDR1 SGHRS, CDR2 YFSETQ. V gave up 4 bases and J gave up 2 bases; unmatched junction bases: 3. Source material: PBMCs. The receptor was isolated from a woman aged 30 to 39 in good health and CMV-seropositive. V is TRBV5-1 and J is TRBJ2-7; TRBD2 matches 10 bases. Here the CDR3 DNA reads TGCGCCAGCAGCCCCAGCGGGAGGGCCTACGAGCAGTACTTC. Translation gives CASSPSGRAYEQYF.